Following are 19 T cell receptor beta chains from one sample sequenced in a study of cytomegalovirus exposure and HLA in healthy donors. Primers: 60 Vbeta forward and 13 Jbeta reverse. Only in-frame clones appear in the TCRdb table, and some are missing; sequencing was by immunoSEQ multiplex PCR. Found here are some 150,000 clones, 55% to 80% of them singletons; the top ten hold 2.4%. Sequenced material: PBMCs. The origin of the receptors is a middle-aged woman in good health and CMV-seronegative.

The rearrangement joins TRBV9 to TRBJ1-2; 7 nucleotides align to TRBD1. The J segment lost 6 bases and the V segment lost 0 bases, leaving 17 bases of the junction unmatched. Germline V gene data show CDR1 as SGDLS and CDR2 as YYNGEE. This CDR3 contains 18 residues. CDR3 coding DNA: TGTGCCAGCAGCGTAGCTGGGGACAGTTCCCCCGGCAACGATGGCTACACCTTC. The encoded protein is CASSVAGDSSPGNDGYTF.

This rearrangement joins TRBV27 to TRBJ1-1; no definite D call. The V end was cut by 0 bases, the J end by 7 bases, with 9 bases between. The CDR3 loop spans 13 amino acids. The germline gives CDR1 MNHEY, CDR2 SMNVEV (reference sequence). This chain's CDR3 is CASSLSIGLEAFF. CDR3 sequence (DNA): TGTGCCAGCAGTTTATCGATCGGACTTGAAGCTTTCTTT.

The chain employs TRBV6-6 and TRBJ1-3; 10 bases are a match to TRBD1. The CDR3 extends over 16 amino acids. V dropped 1 base and J dropped 4; count of bases not matched to a gene: 4. Germline V gene data show CDR1 as MNHNY and CDR2 as SVGAGI (reference sequence). The CDR3 nucleotides are TGTGCCAGCAGTTACTTTGGGACAGGGGAAGGAAACACCATATATTTT. The encoded protein is CASSYFGTGEGNTIYF.

The chain uses TRBV13 and TRBJ2-1; 13 bases are a match to TRBD2. J lost 4 bases, V lost 4 bases, and 7 bases had no gene match. The V gene's germline CDR1 is PRHDT and CDR2 FYEKMQ (reference sequence). The CDR3 length is 17 residues. CDR3 residues: CASSSRKTSGGYNEQFF. As DNA, the CDR3 is TGTGCCAGCAGCTCTAGAAAGACTAGCGGGGGGTACAATGAGCAGTTCTTC. The variable domain in full, with the rest retrieved from reference TRBV13 and TRBJ2-1, is AAGVIQSPRHLIKEKRETATLKCYPIPRHDTVYWYQQGPGQDPQFLISFYEKMQSDKGSIPDRFSAQQFSDYHSELNMSSLELGDSALYFCASSSRKTSGGYNEQFFGPGTRLTVL.

The gene calls are TRBV30 and TRBJ1-5; the D gene is possibly TRBD1 (6 bases). Germline values: CDR1 GTSNPN, CDR2 SVGIG (reference sequence). Trimming stripped 2 bases from V and 6 bases from J, with 11 bases between. The CDR3 length is 13 residues. CDR3 sequence (DNA): TGTGCCTGGAGTAATACAGGGATTCAGCCCCAGCATTTT. Encoded protein: CAWSNTGIQPQHF.

The chain couples TRBV2 to TRBJ1-5, with D unclear. Germline-derived CDR1 and CDR2 are SNHLY and FYNNEI. V was pared by 5 bases and J by 0 bases, with 20 bases between. This CDR3 comprises 18 residues. Here the CDR3 DNA reads TGTGCCAGCAGTCCCTCTCGAAGCGGAAGGGATAGCAATCAGCCCCAGCATTTT. It is translated as CASSPSRSGRDSNQPQHF.

This clone was found a few times. This chain links TRBV9 with TRBJ2-3; the D gene is possibly TRBD1 (6 bases). The V end was cut by 2 bases, the J end by 0 bases, with 10 bases between. The V gene's germline CDR1 is SGDLS and CDR2 YYNGEE. The CDR3 has 15 amino acids. This chain's CDR3 is CASSVDRFSTDTQYF. The DNA of the CDR3 is TGTGCCAGCAGCGTCGACAGGTTTAGCACAGATACGCAGTATTTT.

CDR3 DNA: TGTGCCAGCAGCCTCCGGGACAGTCCTTATGGCTACACCTTC. Translation: CASSLRDSPYGYTF. The J gene is TRBJ1-2, the V gene TRBV5-5; 7 nucleotides line up with TRBD1. This CDR3 is built from 14 residues. V was clipped by 4 bases and J by 5 bases; unmatched bases: 8. Per the germline V gene, CDR1 is SGHKS and CDR2 is YYEKEE (reference sequence).

The chain recombines TRBV27 with TRBJ1-5; 7 bases line up with TRBD1. The CDR3 is 14 residues long. Germline loops: CDR1 MNHEY, CDR2 SMNVEV (reference sequence). The V gene end was trimmed by 6 bases and the J gene end by 5 bases; junction bases not matched to a gene: 7. CDR3 in DNA: TGTGCCAGCAGGCCCCGACAGGGCTATCAGCCCCAGCATTTT. This translates into CASRPRQGYQPQHF.

V and J are TRBV7-2 and TRBJ1-4, with TRBD1 as a possible D gene (6 bases). This CDR3 contains 14 residues. From germline, CDR1 is SGHTA and CDR2 FQGNSA. Trimming took off 2 bases at V and 10 bases at J, with 14 bases between the two ends. The CDR3 coding sequence is TGTGCCAGCAGCTTACTACAGGGACCCGCAAAACTGTTTTTT. It is translated as CASSLLQGPAKLFF.

This clone was counted a few times. The V call is TRBV7-2, the J call TRBJ1-4; 8 bases line up with TRBD1. CDR1 is SGHTA and CDR2 is FQGNSA in the germline V gene. This CDR3 region has 18 residues. Trimming took 1 base from V and 1 from J; bases not matched to a gene: 8. The DNA of the CDR3 is TGTGCCAGCAGCTTAGGCAGGGGGCGCCGGGGAACTAATGAAAAACTGTTTTTT. It translates to CASSLGRGRRGTNEKLFF.

The V and J genes are TRBV9 and TRBJ1-6, with TRBD1 as a possible D gene (6 bases). There are 14 residues in the CDR3. Germline V gives CDR1 SGDLS, CDR2 YYNGEE. V lost 4 bases to trimming and J lost 6 bases, with 11 bases between them. CDR3 bases: TGTGCCAGCAGCATACAGGGAAGTAATTCACCCCTCCACTTT. It codes for CASSIQGSNSPLHF. The whole variable domain, remainder taken from reference TRBV9 and TRBJ1-6, is DSGVTQTPKHLITATGQRVTLRCSPRSGDLSVYWYQQSLDQGLQFLIQYYNGEERAKGNILERFSAQQFPDLHSELNLSSLELGDSALYFCASSIQGSNSPLHFGNGTRLTVT.

This chain joins TRBV27 and TRBJ1-6; the match to TRBD1 covers 7 bases. Germline V CDR1 and CDR2: MNHEY, SMNVEV (reference sequence). V trimming: 10 bases; J trimming: 9 bases; junction bases outside the gene matches: 6. The CDR3 is 12 residues long. The chain's CDR3 is CATRRGLSPLHF. The CDR3 region has the DNA TGTGCCACCAGGAGGGGGCTTTCACCCCTCCACTTT.

CDR3 DNA: TGCGCCAGCAGCCAAGGGGTACAGGGCGGTTTGGGCTATGGCTACACCTTC. Translated: CASSQGVQGGLGYGYTF. This rearrangement joins TRBV4-1 to TRBJ1-2; possibly TRBD1 for D (6 bases). V shed 1 base and J shed 4 bases, with 19 bases lying between them. Germline CDR1 is MGHRA and CDR2 is YSYEKL. This CDR3 spans 17 amino acids.

V usage is TRBV27 and J usage is TRBJ1-2, with D unclear. The CDR3 contains 16 residues. V dropped 3 bases and J dropped 6 bases, with 20 bases sitting between them. From germline, CDR1 is MNHEY and CDR2 SMNVEV (reference sequence). CDR3 bases: TGTGCCAGCAGTTTTGTAGACCACCCTAGCCTACATGGCTACACCTTC. Translated, it gives CASSFVDHPSLHGYTF.

V gene TRBV7-7 combines with J gene TRBJ2-7, with 7 bases lining up with TRBD1. V dropped 1 base and J dropped 3; count of bases not matched to a gene: 3. Germline lookup yields CDR1 SSHAT and CDR2 FNYEAQ (reference sequence). The CDR3 totals 14 residues. In DNA, the CDR3 is TGTGCCAGCAGCTTAGGGACAGGTAACTACGAGCAGTACTTC. Residues: CASSLGTGNYEQYF.

This clone appeared many times. This rearrangement joins TRBV5-1 to TRBJ1-3; D might be TRBD1 (5 bases). Germline values: CDR1 SGHRS, CDR2 YFSETQ. This CDR3 region has 14 residues. The ends were cut back, 6 bases at V and 4 bases at J, with 14 bases in the middle. This CDR3 is CASKPQGNGNTIYF. In DNA, the CDR3 is TGCGCCAGCAAACCTCAGGGTAACGGAAACACCATATATTTT.

This chain links TRBV5-1 with TRBJ2-5; TRBD1 matches 7 bases. The J segment lost 2 bases and the V segment lost 0 bases, leaving 1 base of the junction unmatched. This CDR3 has 14 residues. Germline loops: CDR1 SGHRS, CDR2 YFSETQ. The CDR3 coding sequence is TGCGCCAGCAGCTTGGGGGGACAGCAAGAGACCCAGTACTTC. The encoded protein is CASSLGGQQETQYF.

J is TRBJ1-1 and V is TRBV6-5; D possibly corresponds to TRBD1 (5 bases). The V end lost 6 bases, the J end lost 5 bases, and 13 bases lay between the germline ends. Germline V gives CDR1 MNHEY, CDR2 SVGAGI. The CDR3 totals 13 residues. The CDR3 sequence is CASSRDSWTEAFF. The CDR3 DNA follows: TGTGCCAGCAGCCGCGACAGTTGGACTGAAGCTTTCTTT.